The clone carrying this T cell receptor beta chain has a handful of counts. Its antigen is unknown. This CDR3 is 12 amino acids long. V trimming: 3 bases; J trimming: 8 bases; junction bases outside the gene matches: 3. Germline CDR1 is SGHTA and CDR2 is FQGNSA. This sample stems from a study of blood T cells in healthy people across ages. Overall study results and limits: It was not known whether donors were CMV positive (a possible confounder of expanded clonotype changes). Strong correlation linked observed beta diversity and percent naive T cells. When one million T cells were used, diversity estimates were thought to be underestimates.

Together with a sample-barcoded 5' primer, a J-beta primer mix was included in a second PCR lasting roughly 6 to 12 cycles. MiXCR was run by TCRdb on the 5' RACE reads, yielding one entry per CDR3 protein. The sample carries some 290,000 distinct CDR3 sequences, 25% to 30% recorded once. The rearrangement links TRBV7-2 to TRBJ1-2; 7 nucleotides align to TRBD1. The TCR originated in a woman in her sixties or seventies in good health. The sequenced sample was blood. CDR3 DNA: TGTGCCAGCAGCTTGACAGGGAACGGCTACACCTTC. Translation gives CASSLTGNGYTF.